One sample yielded the 9 T cell receptor beta chains listed below, sequenced in a study of T cells in Graves' hyperthyroidism and ophthalmopathy. Amplification of TCR beta CDR3 regions was performed using RNA transcripts as template. The HTBI primer set served for first-round RT-PCR of the TCR CDR3. In TCRdb, the multiplex PCR reads were re-called with MiXCR into one record per CDR3 protein. The table has 200,000 to 250,000 distinct CDR3 sequences, roughly a sixth seen once. Sequenced: blood. The receptors here all came from a woman aged 45-65 years with Graves' hyperthyroidism.

The genes are TRBV6-2 or TRBV6-3 and TRBJ1-3, with D tentatively TRBD1 (5 bases). Trimming cost V 2 bases and J 1 base, with 12 bases left between them. This CDR3 is 16 amino acids long. The germline gives CDR1 MNHEY, CDR2 SVGEGT. The CDR3 sequence: CASSYAPQDSGNTIYF. In DNA, the CDR3 is TGTGCCAGCAGTTACGCCCCACAGGATTCTGGAAACACCATATATTTT.

This clonotype has a count of ten or more. The chain combines TRBV19 with TRBJ2-3; TRBD2 matches 8 bases. V shed 9 bases, J shed 5 bases, and the junction held 19 bases outside the gene matches. Per the germline V gene, CDR1 is LNHDA and CDR2 is SQIVND (reference sequence). The CDR3 loop spans 17 amino acids. As DNA, the CDR3 is TGTGCCAGCCTAAAAGTCACCAGCGGGGGACCCGGAGATACGCAGTATTTT. Translating gives CASLKVTSGGPGDTQYF.

This clonotype was observed at least ten times. The chain joins TRBV18 to TRBJ1-1; TRBD1 matches 8 bases. CDR3 size: 14 residues. With 5 bases clipped from V and 3 bases from J, the junction kept 5 bases outside the gene matches. CDR1 KGHSH and CDR2 LQKENI come from the germline V gene. CDR3 in DNA: TGTGCCAGCTCAAAGCAGGGGGCGGACACTGAAGCTTTCTTT. Protein sequence: CASSKQGADTEAFF.

This clonotype has only a few counts. J is TRBJ1-2 and V is TRBV29-1; D gene ambiguous. Trimming pared 1 base from V and 4 bases from J, leaving 4 bases between. The CDR3 totals 11 residues. The germline V gene has CDR1 SQVTM and CDR2 ANQGSEA. CDR3 in amino acids: CSVEVLYGYTF. The CDR3 nucleotides are TGCAGCGTTGAAGTTCTCTATGGCTACACCTTC.

This clonotype was observed a handful of times. The chain uses TRBV10-3 and TRBJ2-1; D is possibly TRBD1 (5 bases). With 2 bases removed from V and 4 bases from J, the gap between germline ends came to 6 bases. The CDR3 totals 13 residues. The V gene's germline CDR1 is ENHRY and CDR2 SYGVKD. The CDR3: CAISERQYNEQFF. As DNA, the CDR3 is TGTGCCATCAGTGAGAGACAGTACAATGAGCAGTTCTTC.

This clonotype appeared a single time. The rearrangement links TRBV6-2 or TRBV6-3 to TRBJ2-5; D remains ambiguous. From germline, CDR1 is MNHEY and CDR2 SVGEGT. The CDR3 length is 13 residues. Trimming removed 5 bases from V and 4 bases from J, with 11 bases in between. The CDR3 sequence: CASSIPEIETQYF. The DNA of the CDR3 is TGTGCCAGCAGTATCCCGGAGATAGAGACCCAGTACTTC.

This clonotype was detected many times. The chain combines TRBV6-1 with TRBJ2-7, with TRBD1 as a possible D gene (5 bases). The CDR3 totals 15 residues. Germline V lookup: CDR1 MNHNS, CDR2 SASEGT. The V end lost 0 bases, the J end lost 2 bases, and 11 bases lay between the germline ends. The CDR3, as DNA: TGTGCCAGCAGTGAAGCTAGGGGCATTCCCTACGAGCAGTACTTC. This gives the protein CASSEARGIPYEQYF.

The CDR3, as DNA: TGTGCCAGCACCCTATCGCTCGGGAGCCCTCGAGAGACCCAGTACTTC. Translated, it gives CASTLSLGSPRETQYF. J is TRBJ2-5 and V is TRBV11-2; D might be TRBD2 (6 bases). The germline V gene encodes CDR1 SGHAT and CDR2 FQNNGV. There are 16 residues in the CDR3. Trimming shortened V by 7 bases and J by 4 bases, and 22 bases separated the two germline ends.

This clonotype was recorded at least ten times. V usage is TRBV19 and J usage is TRBJ2-3; 11 bases align to TRBD1. Germline lookup yields CDR1 LNHDA and CDR2 SQIVND (reference sequence). CDR3 length: 14 residues. J lost 4 bases, V lost 6 bases, and 3 bases had no gene match. This chain's CDR3 is CASRDRGHSDTQYF. CDR3 sequence (DNA): TGTGCCAGTAGGGACAGGGGGCATTCAGATACGCAGTATTTT.